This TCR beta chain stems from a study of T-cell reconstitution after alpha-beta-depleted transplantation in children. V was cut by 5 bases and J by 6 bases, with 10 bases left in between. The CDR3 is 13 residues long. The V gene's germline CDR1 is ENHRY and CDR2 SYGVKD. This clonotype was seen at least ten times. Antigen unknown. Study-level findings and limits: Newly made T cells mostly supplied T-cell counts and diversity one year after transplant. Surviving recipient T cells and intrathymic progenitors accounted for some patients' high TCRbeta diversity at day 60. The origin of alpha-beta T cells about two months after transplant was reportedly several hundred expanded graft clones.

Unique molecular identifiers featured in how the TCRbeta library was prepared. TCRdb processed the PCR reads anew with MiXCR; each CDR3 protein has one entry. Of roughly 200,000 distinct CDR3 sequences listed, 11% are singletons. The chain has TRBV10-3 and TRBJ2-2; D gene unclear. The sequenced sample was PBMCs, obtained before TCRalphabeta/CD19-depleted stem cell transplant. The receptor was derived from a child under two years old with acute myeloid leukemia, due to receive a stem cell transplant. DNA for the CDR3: TGTGCCATCAGTCTCTCCCCGTCCGGGGAGCTGTTTTTT. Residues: CAISLSPSGELFF.